A single sample is the source of the 27 T cell receptor beta chains below, sequenced in a study of control samples from healthy donors and cancer patients. TCRdb keeps only in-frame clones here, not all; method: immunoSEQ multiplex PCR. This table holds some 76,000 clones, roughly nine tenths found once. The sequencing sample was made of PBMCs. Receptors originate from a man between 60 and 70 years old with lung cancer.

This clone is a singleton in its sample. The chain is built from TRBV6-5 and TRBJ1-1; D is unresolved. V gave up 6 bases and J gave up 3 bases, with 14 bases separating them. The germline V gene has CDR1 MNHEY and CDR2 SVGAGI. The CDR3 length is 14 residues. CDR3 sequence reads: CASRKEVLDTEAFF. CDR3 in DNA: TGTGCCAGCAGGAAAGAGGTTCTGGACACTGAAGCTTTCTTT.

The J gene is TRBJ2-7, the V gene TRBV3-1 (or the pseudogene TRBV3-2), with TRBD1 matching over 9 bases. The CDR3 extends over 12 amino acids. Germline lookup yields CDR1 LGHDT and CDR2 YNNKEL (reference sequence). The junction had 4 bases not matched to a gene; V was cut back by 1 base and J by 12 bases. In nucleotides, the CDR3 is TGTGCCAGCAGCCAAGGGGACAGGGACCTGTACGTC. Translating it yields CASSQGDRDLYV.

This rearrangement joins TRBV29-1 to TRBJ2-3; TRBD1 might be the D (7 bases). Per germline, CDR1 SQVTM and CDR2 ANQGSEA. V lost 5 bases and J lost 2, with 17 bases in between. The length of the CDR3 is 15 residues. The CDR3 is CSVTVGGQSTDTQYF. The CDR3 nucleotides are TGCAGCGTTACGGTGGGGGGACAGTCCACAGATACGCAGTATTTT.

The CDR3 sequence: CASSSGANEQFF. In DNA form, the CDR3 reads TGTGCCAGCAGCTCCGGGGCCAATGAGCAGTTCTTC. The rearrangement links TRBV7-8 to TRBJ2-1; either TRBD1 or TRBD2 may fit D (5 bases each). V lost 4 bases, J lost 6 bases, and 7 bases lay in between. The CDR3 is 12 amino acids. CDR1 is SGHVS and CDR2 is FQNEAQ in the germline V gene.

The genes are TRBV5-5 and TRBJ1-3; 7 nucleotides match TRBD1. V was pared by 4 bases and J by 0 bases, with 10 bases of the junction left unmatched. The CDR3 runs to 17 residues. CDR1 is SGHKS and CDR2 is YYEKEE in the germline V gene (reference sequence). The CDR3: CASSLVDRASSGNTIYF. DNA of the CDR3: TGTGCCAGCAGCCTCGTTGACAGGGCAAGCTCTGGAAACACCATATATTTT.

The rearrangement joins TRBV20-1 to TRBJ2-5; no clear D. CDR3 size: 10 residues. The V gene's germline CDR1 is DFQATT and CDR2 SNEGSKA (reference sequence). Trimming took off 3 bases at V and 5 bases at J, with 4 bases between the two ends. The CDR3 protein is CSARGETQYF. In DNA form, the CDR3 reads TGCAGTGCTAGGGGGGAGACCCAGTACTTC.

This clone has only one observation. The CDR3 sequence is CASSFTTGEAFF. The CDR3 nucleotides are TGTGCCAGCAGTTTTACGACAGGTGAAGCTTTCTTT. The genes are TRBV6-5 and TRBJ1-1, with D maybe TRBD1 (6 bases). Trimming cost V 4 bases and J 7 bases, with 10 bases left between them. CDR1 MNHEY and CDR2 SVGAGI come from the germline V gene. This CDR3 is built from 12 residues.

This clone was picked up one time. The J gene is TRBJ2-1, the V gene TRBV5-1, with TRBD2 matching over 7 bases. This CDR3 contains 16 residues. V lost 5 bases and J lost 8; bases outside the gene matches: 16. Germline values: CDR1 SGHRS, CDR2 YFSETQ. The DNA for the CDR3 is TGCGCCAGCAGTCCTGCACCAAGGGGAGGGTTTGATGAGCAGTTCTTC. The encoded protein is CASSPAPRGGFDEQFF.

The chain has TRBV4-1 and TRBJ1-2; 7 positions match TRBD1. Per the germline V gene, CDR1 is MGHRA and CDR2 is YSYEKL. The CDR3 covers 16 residues. Trimming cost V 1 base and J 4 bases; bases outside gene matches: 9. DNA of the CDR3: TGCGCCAGCAGCCAAGGTACAGGGGCACGGGGCTATGGCTACACCTTC. Encoded protein: CASSQGTGARGYGYTF.

This chain uses TRBV12-3 or TRBV12-4 with TRBJ1-2; a weak D match, TRBD1 (5 bases). V was cut by 1 base and J by 14 bases, with 17 bases left in between. The CDR3 contains 13 residues. In DNA, the CDR3 is TGTGCCAGCAGTTTAGGTCGGGACGGAGGACGAACCTTC. Its protein is CASSLGRDGGRTF.

This chain uses TRBV7-3 with TRBJ1-1; D is unclear. Germline CDR1 SGHTA, CDR2 FQGTGA. The V and J ends lost 2 bases and 0 bases respectively, with 7 bases between them. The CDR3 sequence is 14 residues long. CDR3: CASSLGSVNTEAFF. CDR3 nucleotides: TGTGCCAGCAGCTTAGGGTCGGTGAACACTGAAGCTTTCTTT. Based on the CDR3 plus reference TRBV7-3 and TRBJ1-1, the full variable domain is GAGVSQTPSNKVTEKGKYVELRCDPISGHTALYWYRQSLGQGPEFLIYFQGTGAADDSGLPNDRFFAVRPEGSVSTLKIQRTERGDSAVYLCASSLGSVNTEAFFGQGTRLTVV.

V and J are TRBV2 and TRBJ2-7; D not certain. The V gene lost 7 bases and the J gene lost 6 bases, with 16 bases spanning the gap. The CDR3 has 13 residues. The germline V gene encodes CDR1 SNHLY and CDR2 FYNNEI. The CDR3 loop reads CASIPLVPTEQYV. The CDR3 DNA sequence: TGTGCCAGCATTCCGCTGGTCCCAACCGAGCAGTACGTC.

The chain uses TRBV5-1 and TRBJ2-3; no clear D. Deletions cut 2 bases from V and 5 bases from J, with 9 bases between. This CDR3 spans 13 amino acids. Germline V lookup: CDR1 SGHRS, CDR2 YFSETQ. CDR3 in DNA: TGCGCCAGCAGCTTAAGCGCTGGAGATACGCAGTATTTT. It yields the protein CASSLSAGDTQYF.

The chain recombines TRBV2 with TRBJ2-7, with 7 positions matching TRBD1. The germline V gene encodes CDR1 SNHLY and CDR2 FYNNEI. The length of the CDR3 is 11 residues. The CDR3 is CASSRTGWLDV. The DNA of the CDR3 is TGTGCCAGCAGTAGGACAGGTTGGTTGGACGTC.

The chain combines TRBV5-4 with TRBJ2-3; D might be TRBD1 (7 bases). Germline V gene data show CDR1 as SGHNT and CDR2 as YYREEE (reference sequence). The CDR3 totals 15 residues. V lost 3 bases and J lost 5, with 16 bases in between. The DNA for the CDR3 is TGTGCCAGCAGCTCGGAGGGACAGCTGAAAGATACGCAGTATTTT. Protein: CASSSEGQLKDTQYF.

The genes are TRBV4-1 and TRBJ1-1; D may be TRBD1 (6 bases). This CDR3 has 17 residues. Germline loops: CDR1 MGHRA, CDR2 YSYEKL. V was shortened by 0 bases and J by 5 bases, with 19 bases between the two germline ends. This CDR3 reads CASSQDPGGLGWTEAFF. For the CDR3, the DNA is TGCGCCAGCAGCCAAGATCCCGGGGGCCTTGGGTGGACTGAAGCTTTCTTT.

J is TRBJ1-5 and V is TRBV4-1, with 9 nucleotides matching TRBD1. The germline CDR1 and CDR2 sequences are MGHRA and YSYEKL. With 0 bases clipped from V and 7 bases from J, the junction kept 10 bases outside the gene matches. This CDR3 has 17 amino acids. The CDR3 sequence is CASSQDFEGQGSQPQHF. The CDR3 coding sequence is TGCGCCAGCAGCCAAGATTTCGAGGGACAGGGTAGCCAGCCCCAGCATTTT.

The chain couples TRBV5-1 to TRBJ1-4, with D maybe TRBD1 (5 bases). The V end lost 4 bases, the J end lost 13 bases, and 20 bases lay between the germline ends. The CDR3 contains 14 residues. Germline V gene lookup returns CDR1 SGHRS and CDR2 YFSETQ. The CDR3 nucleotides are TGCGCCAGCAGCATCGGGACCGGGTTCTTAAGACTGTTTTTT. This sequence encodes CASSIGTGFLRLFF. The entire variable domain, with the rest obtained from reference TRBV5-1 and TRBJ1-4, is as follows: KAGVTQTPRYLIKTRGQQVTLSCSPISGHRSVSWYQQTPGQGLQFLFEYFSETQRNKGNFPGRFSGRQFSNSRSEMNVSTLELGDSALYLCASSIGTGFLRLFFGSGTQLSVL.

V is TRBV7-2 and J is TRBJ2-7, with 11 bases that match TRBD1. The CDR3 has 14 amino acids. The germline CDR1 and CDR2 sequences are SGHTA and FQGNSA. The V segment lost 3 bases and the J segment 2 bases; nucleotides outside the gene matches: 0. The CDR3 is CASSLGQGAYEQYV. In DNA, the CDR3 is TGTGCCAGCAGCTTGGGACAGGGGGCCTACGAGCAGTACGTC.

The V and J genes are TRBV5-1 and TRBJ1-2; D remains unclear. Between the trimmed V and J ends, which lost 0 bases and 3 bases, there was a span of 9 bases. Germline V lookup: CDR1 SGHRS, CDR2 YFSETQ. The CDR3 has 14 residues. CDR3 sequence reads: CASSLAHSDYGYTF. In DNA form, the CDR3 reads TGCGCCAGCAGCTTGGCCCACAGCGACTATGGCTACACCTTC. The entire variable domain, with the rest obtained from reference TRBV5-1 and TRBJ1-2, is as follows: KAGVTQTPRYLIKTRGQQVTLSCSPISGHRSVSWYQQTPGQGLQFLFEYFSETQRNKGNFPGRFSGRQFSNSRSEMNVSTLELGDSALYLCASSLAHSDYGYTFGSGTRLTVV.

The V and J genes are TRBV15 and TRBJ2-7, with a possible D match to TRBD1 (6 bases). V lost 2 bases to trimming and J lost 5 bases, with 19 bases between them. This CDR3 spans 16 amino acids. Germline values: CDR1 LNHNV, CDR2 YYDKDF (reference sequence). The CDR3 bases are TGTGCCACCAGCAGATCAGGGGCTTTAGGAAGTAACGAGCAGTACTTC. The encoded protein is CATSRSGALGSNEQYF. Full variable domain (missing parts from reference TRBV15 and TRBJ2-7): DAMVIQNPRYQVTQFGKPVTLSCSQTLNHNVMYWYQQKSSQAPKLLFHYYDKDFNNEADTPDNFQSRRPNTSFCFLDIRSPGLGDTAMYLCATSRSGALGSNEQYFGPGTRLTVT.

The gene calls are TRBV21-1 and TRBJ2-7. TRBV21-1 is recorded as a pseudogene. This CDR3 region has 15 residues. CDR3 bases: TGTGCCAGCAGCAAAGCGTCGGCACCTCCCTACGAGCAGTACGTC. This gives the protein CASSKASAPPYEQYV.

The CDR3, as DNA: TGTGCCAGCAGCTTAGCAGGGTTCAAGTGGGAGACCCAGTACTTC. Translation gives CASSLAGFKWETQYF. The V and J genes are TRBV7-6 and TRBJ2-5, with D unresolved. Germline V gene sequence: CDR1 SGHVS, CDR2 FNYEAQ. CDR3 length: 15 amino acids. Trimming removed 0 bases from V and 5 bases from J, with 13 bases in between. The entire variable domain, with the rest obtained from reference TRBV7-6 and TRBJ2-5, is as follows: GAGVSQSPRYKVTKRGQDVALRCDPISGHVSLYWYRQALGQGPEFLTYFNYEAQQDKSGLPNDRFSAERPEGSISTLTIQRTEQRDSAMYRCASSLAGFKWETQYFGPGTRLLVL.

V gene TRBV4-1 combines with J gene TRBJ2-1; D perhaps matches TRBD1 (6 bases). CDR3 length: 17 amino acids. CDR1 is MGHRA, CDR2 YSYEKL, per germline. V dropped 0 bases and J dropped 5 bases, with 17 bases sitting between them. CDR3 residues: CASSQELDRGTNNEQFF. The DNA of the CDR3 is TGCGCCAGCAGCCAAGAACTCGACAGAGGGACAAACAATGAGCAGTTCTTC.

This clone was recorded a few times. The chain employs TRBV5-6 and TRBJ1-1; D not certain. The CDR3 is made up of 13 amino acids. V lost 0 bases to trimming and J lost 8 bases, with 11 bases between them. Germline V gene sequence: CDR1 SGHDT, CDR2 YYEEEE. CDR3 nucleotides: TGTGCCAGCAGCTTGGTAGCCATCACAGAAGCTTTCTTT. Residues: CASSLVAITEAFF.

This chain joins TRBV5-3 and TRBJ1-6, with no clear D. TRBV5-3 is an open reading frame, and its role is uncertain. There are 11 residues in the CDR3. With 4 bases removed from V and 14 bases from J, the gap between germline ends came to 10 bases. The CDR3 DNA reads as TGTGCCAGAAGCACCTCCTTGACCCTCCACTTT. Translated: CARSTSLTLHF.

J is TRBJ2-3 and V is TRBV3-1 (or the pseudogene TRBV3-2); TRBD1 is a possible D gene (5 bases). V was trimmed by 2 bases and J by 3 bases, leaving 9 bases between them. The germline V gene has CDR1 LGHDT and CDR2 YNNKEL (reference sequence). The CDR3 runs to 14 residues. For the CDR3, the DNA is TGTGCCAGCAGCCAAAGGGGCAGGACAGATACGCAGTATTTT. Translated: CASSQRGRTDTQYF.